Listed below are T cell receptor beta chains from one sample, sequenced in a study of T cells after yellow fever vaccination. Each CDR3 protein gets one entry after TCRdb re-called the 5' RACE reads with MiXCR. Counted here are about 320,000 distinct CDR3 sequences, under 15% occurring once; the ten biggest clones make up about 3%. The source material was CD4+ T cells sorted from PBMCs, sampled 15 days after the yellow fever booster vaccination. The receptors stem from a young man who received the YFV17D yellow fever vaccine. CDR3s include the opening cysteine and the closing phenylalanine or tryptophan.

CDR3 | J | V
CASSIMLGDTDTQYF | TRBJ2-3 | TRBV19
CASNPQGATGELFF | TRBJ2-2 | TRBV5-5
CASSHDTSSYNEQFF | TRBJ2-1 | TRBV4-1
CASTSPQGNQPQHF | TRBJ1-5 | TRBV28
CASIRDTDTQYF | TRBJ2-3 | TRBV2
CASSQGTGSQVGWELFF | TRBJ2-2 | TRBV4-1
CSARDSGTGNTEAFF | TRBJ1-1 | TRBV20-1
CASSLGRYGYTF | TRBJ1-2 | TRBV11-2
CATSGRAGAVTDTQYF | TRBJ2-3 | TRBV24-1
CASSLGHLDTQYF | TRBJ2-3 | TRBV7-6
CASSQDMRPSSEQYF | TRBJ2-7 | TRBV3-1
CAISESAILNTEAFF | TRBJ1-1 | TRBV10-3
CASGAGANTGELFF | TRBJ2-2 | TRBV7-9
CASSLVFPSTGELFF | TRBJ2-2 | TRBV7-6
CASSPVQGGEQYF | TRBJ2-7 | TRBV7-2
CASSRETGLNYGYTF | TRBJ1-2 | TRBV16
CSAQNRAAGQPQHF | TRBJ1-5 | TRBV20-1
CSARARSRGASEQYF | TRBJ2-7 | TRBV20-1
CATSGGTGQRFF | TRBJ2-1 | TRBV24-1
CSAGRGQETQYF | TRBJ2-5 | TRBV20-1
CASSADRAGANVLTF | TRBJ2-6 | TRBV19
CSAGHPGNEKLFF | TRBJ1-4 | TRBV29-1
CASSFELAGLYEQFF | TRBJ2-1 | TRBV5-4
CASSDGTSGGANEQFF | TRBJ2-1 | TRBV6-4
CASSIVRDRDQPQHF | TRBJ1-5 | TRBV19
CASSLARRGGLSGPSHPDTQYF | TRBJ2-3 | TRBV11-2
CASSQVWAGWTEAFF | TRBJ1-1 | TRBV4-3
CASSQDGRRNTGELFF | TRBJ2-2 | TRBV4-3
CASSPGQGLATNEKLFF | TRBJ1-4 | TRBV12-3/TRBV12-4
CSAEDSRGTEAFF | TRBJ1-1 | TRBV20-1
CASSSGQGATNEKLFF | TRBJ1-4 | TRBV7-9
CASSVRLAGFADTQYF | TRBJ2-3 | TRBV6-1
CASSQSIGKLPSYEQYF | TRBJ2-7 | TRBV4-3
CASMEAEQFF | TRBJ2-1 | TRBV4-3
CASSLGLMSEQYF | TRBJ2-7 | TRBV7-9
CASSLAQGAGYNEQFF | TRBJ2-1 | TRBV7-3
CSLAGPTDTQYF | TRBJ2-3 | TRBV29-1
CASSPGNTEAFF | TRBJ1-1 | TRBV18
CASSTGPAGDTEAFF | TRBJ1-1 | TRBV5-1
CASSEGLAGNNEQFF | TRBJ2-1 | TRBV6-1
CASAASSTSLSSYNEQFF | TRBJ2-1 | TRBV19
CASLTNTEAFF | TRBJ1-1 | TRBV6-5
CASSRPIAGELFF | TRBJ2-2 | TRBV4-2
CASSSRQGSISPLHF | TRBJ1-6 | TRBV7-9
CASSDSPGFNEKLFF | TRBJ1-4 | TRBV6-4
CASSRTGKDADGYTF | TRBJ1-2 | TRBV5-1
CASSAGTRVIYTQYF | TRBJ2-3 | TRBV9
CASSPDRGLYEQFF | TRBJ2-1 | TRBV3-1
CASSFLQGTPYNEQFF | TRBJ2-1 | TRBV5-1
CASSLNPTGDTGELFF | TRBJ2-2 | TRBV5-1
CASSFSVANTGELFF | TRBJ2-2 | TRBV5-1
CASSPQEGQGTGDTF | TRBJ1-2 | TRBV18
CASREVEGGGNTIYF | TRBJ1-3 | TRBV2
CASSPSTVSSDTQYF | TRBJ2-3 | TRBV5-4
CAISEATGYGSPLHF | TRBJ1-6 | TRBV10-3
CASSRTGVSYNEQFF | TRBJ2-1 | TRBV2